A selection of T cell receptor beta chains follows, all from one sample in a study of blood T cell repertoires in COVID-19. TCRdb keeps only in-frame clones here, not all; method: immunoSEQ multiplex PCR. Here the sample spans about 200,000 clones, about 80% being singletons. The specimen sequenced was PBMCs or T cells enriched from blood (not recorded which). Source of these receptors: a man aged 35 to 55 who had recovered from COVID-19. The CDR3 runs from the conserved cysteine through the conserved F or W. The D gene is left open where the match is weak.

D: NA; V: TRBV25-1; J: TRBJ1-1; CDR3: CASSEPTGKNTEAFF
D: NA; V: TRBV30; J: TRBJ1-5; CDR3: CAWSVGGSNQPQHF
D: NA; V: TRBV15; J: TRBJ1-1; CDR3: CATSLMTGNTEAFF
D: TRBD1; V: TRBV6-5; J: TRBJ1-5; CDR3: CASRETGRRNQPQHF
D: NA; V: TRBV9; J: TRBJ1-5; CDR3: CASSVLGHPNQPQHF
D: NA; V: TRBV19; J: TRBJ2-2; CDR3: CASKSVGVGTGELFF
D: NA; V: TRBV6-5; J: TRBJ1-5; CDR3: CASTSTENSNQPQHF
D: TRBD1; V: TRBV28; J: TRBJ1-1; CDR3: CASRRRGQGEAFF
D: NA; V: TRBV4-2; J: TRBJ1-6; CDR3: CASSQGLRRGSSYNSPLHF
D: TRBD1; V: TRBV7-2; J: TRBJ1-1; CDR3: CASSLAVGTGNAEAFF
D: NA; V: TRBV10-1; J: TRBJ2-1; CDR3: CASSELLRSSYNEQFF
D: TRBD2; V: TRBV9; J: TRBJ2-3; CDR3: CASSADYSGSTDTQYF
D: NA; V: TRBV7-9; J: TRBJ2-3; CDR3: CATWGLKRTDRDTQYF
D: TRBD2; V: TRBV2; J: TRBJ2-2; CDR3: CASFVPWGGGRGELFF
D: TRBD2; V: TRBV5-4; J: TRBJ2-3; CDR3: CASSLARASGGANTQYF
D: NA; V: TRBV9; J: TRBJ2-2; CDR3: CASSVRPNTGELFF
D: TRBD1; V: TRBV19; J: TRBJ1-1; CDR3: CASSTTPGQGMNTEAFF
D: NA; V: TRBV28; J: TRBJ1-2; CDR3: CASSPPQGLKGYTF
D: TRBD1; V: TRBV3-1/TRBV3-2; J: TRBJ1-1; CDR3: CASSQEPGTGNTEAFF
D: TRBD1; V: TRBV19; J: TRBJ1-1; CDR3: CASSPGQGARTEAFF
D: TRBD1; V: TRBV28; J: TRBJ1-2; CDR3: CASSPGQGFYGYTF
D: NA; V: TRBV7-3; J: TRBJ2-1; CDR3: CASSLTQGIEQFF
D: NA; V: TRBV5-1; J: TRBJ1-1; CDR3: CASSPQGRGTEAFF
D: NA; V: TRBV3-1/TRBV3-2; J: TRBJ2-7; CDR3: CASVWDKSYEQYF
D: NA; V: TRBV15; J: TRBJ2-3; CDR3: CATSRDSLGDYTQYF
D: TRBD1; V: TRBV6-1; J: TRBJ1-4; CDR3: CASSATGQTTNEKLFF
D: NA; V: TRBV18; J: TRBJ1-1; CDR3: CASSRTARTEAFF
D: NA; V: TRBV6-5; J: TRBJ2-5; CDR3: CASSYNRDETQYF
D: NA; V: TRBV7-9; J: TRBJ1-3; CDR3: CASSFGGSGNTIYF
D: NA; V: TRBV19; J: TRBJ1-1; CDR3: CASSEGPGGTEAFF
D: NA; V: TRBV6-2/TRBV6-3; J: TRBJ1-1; CDR3: CASSYGALGGHTEAFF
D: NA; V: TRBV20-1; J: TRBJ2-1; CDR3: CSARLDEQFF
D: TRBD1; V: TRBV10-1; J: TRBJ2-5; CDR3: CASSDGRGETQYF
D: NA; V: TRBV7-6; J: TRBJ2-1; CDR3: CASSSPSNEQFF
D: TRBD1; V: TRBV7-2; J: TRBJ1-2; CDR3: CASSAGTGGYGYTF
D: TRBD1; V: TRBV5-1; J: TRBJ1-1; CDR3: CASSTTGTAHEAFF
D: NA; V: TRBV6-5; J: TRBJ1-4; CDR3: CASSWAYNEKLFF
D: NA; V: TRBV7-8; J: TRBJ1-3; CDR3: CASSSREAGAGRNTIYF
D: TRBD1; V: TRBV12-3/TRBV12-4; J: TRBJ2-5; CDR3: CASSSTGAETQYF
D: TRBD1; V: TRBV6-2/TRBV6-3; J: TRBJ1-2; CDR3: CASSYGTANYGYTF
D: NA; V: TRBV21-1; J: TRBJ2-2; CDR3: CASKWTPSAGELFF
D: NA; V: TRBV5-1; J: TRBJ1-6; CDR3: CASSLAGRSQLHF